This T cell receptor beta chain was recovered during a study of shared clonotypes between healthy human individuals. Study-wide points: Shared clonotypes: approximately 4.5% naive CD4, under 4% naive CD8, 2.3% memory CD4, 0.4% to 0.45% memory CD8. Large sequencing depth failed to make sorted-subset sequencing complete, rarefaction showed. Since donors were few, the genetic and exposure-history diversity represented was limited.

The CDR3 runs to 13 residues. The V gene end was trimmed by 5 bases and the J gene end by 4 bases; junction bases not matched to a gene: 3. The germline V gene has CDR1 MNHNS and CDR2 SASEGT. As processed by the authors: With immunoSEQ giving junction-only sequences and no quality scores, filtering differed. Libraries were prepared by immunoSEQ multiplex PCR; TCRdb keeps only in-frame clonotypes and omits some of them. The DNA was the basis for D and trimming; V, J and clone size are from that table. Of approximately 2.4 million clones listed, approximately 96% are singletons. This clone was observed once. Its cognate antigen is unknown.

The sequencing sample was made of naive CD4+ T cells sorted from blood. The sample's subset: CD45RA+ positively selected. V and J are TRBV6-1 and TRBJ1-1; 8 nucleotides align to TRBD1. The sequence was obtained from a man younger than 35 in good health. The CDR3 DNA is TGTGCCAGCAGTTTCGACAGGGGCACTGAAGCTTTCTTT. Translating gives CASSFDRGTEAFF.